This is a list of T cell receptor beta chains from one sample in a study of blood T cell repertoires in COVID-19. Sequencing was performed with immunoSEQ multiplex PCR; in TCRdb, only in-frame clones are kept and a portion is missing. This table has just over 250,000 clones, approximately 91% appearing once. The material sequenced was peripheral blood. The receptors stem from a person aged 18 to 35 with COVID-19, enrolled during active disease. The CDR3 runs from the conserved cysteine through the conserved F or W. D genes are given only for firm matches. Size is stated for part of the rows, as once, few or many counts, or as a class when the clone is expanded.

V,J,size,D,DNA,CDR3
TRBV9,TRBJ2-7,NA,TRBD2,TGTGCCAGCAGCCCCTGGACTAGCGCCTACGAGCAGTACTTC,CASSPWTSAYEQYF
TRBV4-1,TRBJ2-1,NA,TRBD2,TGCGCCAGCAGCCAAGACACTAGCGGGGGGGATGAGCAGTTCTTC,CASSQDTSGGDEQFF
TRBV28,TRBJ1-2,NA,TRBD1,TGTGCCAGCAGTTCGGAGGGGTGGGACAGTATTGCGGGGGGCTACACCTTC,CASSSEGWDSIAGGYTF
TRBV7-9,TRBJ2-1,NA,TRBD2,TGTGCCAGCAGCTCACAAGCGGGAGATAAGTACAATGAGCAGTTCTTC,CASSSQAGDKYNEQFF
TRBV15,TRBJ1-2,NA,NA,TGTGCCACCAGCAGAGATGAGAGCTATGGCTACACCTTC,CATSRDESYGYTF
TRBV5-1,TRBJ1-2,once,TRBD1,TGCGCCAGCAGCTTCCCGGACAGGGGGCGAGAGGATGGCTACACCTTC,CASSFPDRGREDGYTF
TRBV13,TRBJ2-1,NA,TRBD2,TGTGCCAGCAGCTTAGGCTCTCTAGCGGGAGGGAGTAGCTCCTACAATGAGCAGTTCTTC,CASSLGSLAGGSSSYNEQFF
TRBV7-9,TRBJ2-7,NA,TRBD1,TGTGCCAGCAGCTTAGCGGGGACAGGGGGAAACTACGAGCAGTACTTC,CASSLAGTGGNYEQYF
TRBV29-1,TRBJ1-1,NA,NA,TGCAGCGCCAGGGACAAGCTGAACACTGAAGCTTTCTTT,CSARDKLNTEAFF
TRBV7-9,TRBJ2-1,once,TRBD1,TGTGCCAGCAGCTTTAGCGACAGGGGGAACTACAATGAGCAGTTCTTC,CASSFSDRGNYNEQFF
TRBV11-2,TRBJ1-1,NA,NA,TGTGCCAGCAGCTTAGATTCGAGGAACACTGAAGCTTTCTTT,CASSLDSRNTEAFF
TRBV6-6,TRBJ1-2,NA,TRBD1,TGTGCCAGCACCCCCGGGGACAGGGGGATTGGCTACACCTTC,CASTPGDRGIGYTF
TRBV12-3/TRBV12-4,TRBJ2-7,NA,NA,TGTGCCAGCAGTTTCAGTCCCTCCTACGAGCAGTACTTC,CASSFSPSYEQYF
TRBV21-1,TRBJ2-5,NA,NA,TGTGCCAGCAGCAAAACAGGCAGGGGAGAGACCCAGTACTTC,CASSKTGRGETQYF
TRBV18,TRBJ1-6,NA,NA,TGTGCCAGCTCACCATCCCTAAATAATTCACCCCTCCACTTT,CASSPSLNNSPLHF
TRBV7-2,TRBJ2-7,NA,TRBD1,TGTGCCAGCAGCTGGGGACAGGGAGTCCACGAGCAGTACTTC,CASSWGQGVHEQYF
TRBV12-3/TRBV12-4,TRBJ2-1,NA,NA,TGTGCCAGCAGTTTTCAGGTCAATGAGCAGTTCTTC,CASSFQVNEQFF
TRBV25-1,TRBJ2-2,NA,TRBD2,TGTGCCAGCAGTGAACCTAGCGGGAGCCTCACCGGGGAGCTGTTTTTT,CASSEPSGSLTGELFF
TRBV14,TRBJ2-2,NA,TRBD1,TGTGCCAGCAGCCCCCTCGGACAGGGTCGGACCGGGGAGCTGTTTTTT,CASSPLGQGRTGELFF
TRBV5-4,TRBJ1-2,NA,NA,TGTGCCAGCAGCTTGGAACAGCTCCCTTATGGCTACACCTTC,CASSLEQLPYGYTF
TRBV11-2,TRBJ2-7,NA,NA,TGTGCCAGCAGCTTAGTAGGAGGGAACGAGCAGTACTTC,CASSLVGGNEQYF
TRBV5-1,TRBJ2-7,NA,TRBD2,TGCGCCAGCAGCTCGGGGGGAGGTGTGGACGAGCAGTACTTC,CASSSGGGVDEQYF